The next 3 T cell receptor beta chains were all read from a single sample in a study of identical twins. TCRdb itself ran the 5' RACE reads through MiXCR, one entry per CDR3 protein. The table has roughly 690,000 distinct CDR3 sequences, around 6% seen once. Specimen: naive T cells sorted from blood. These receptors were collected from a man aged 18 to 30 in good health.

This chain uses TRBV2 with TRBJ2-1; no firm D call. CDR3 size: 16 residues. Germline CDR1 reads SNHLY; CDR2 reads FYNNEI. V was shortened by 1 base and J by 0 bases, with 10 bases between the two germline ends. CDR3 bases: TGTGCCAGCAGTGAAGGCCAGACAAGCTCCTACAATGAGCAGTTCTTC. Protein product: CASSEGQTSSYNEQFF.

At least ten counts were recorded for this clonotype. The chain has TRBV29-1 and TRBJ2-2; no clear D gene. The CDR3 loop spans 10 amino acids. Deletions cut 7 bases from V and 7 bases from J, with 7 bases between. In germline, CDR1 is SQVTM, CDR2 ANQGSEA. CDR3 amino acids: CSAFYGELFF. The CDR3 nucleotides are TGCAGCGCCTTTTACGGGGAGCTGTTTTTT.

This clonotype was seen ten or more times. J is TRBJ1-1 and V is TRBV6-1; D may be TRBD1 (5 bases). The germline CDR1 and CDR2 sequences are MNHNS and SASEGT. The length of the CDR3 is 13 residues. Trimming left V 7 bases short and J 6 bases short, with 15 bases between. As DNA, the CDR3 is TGTGCCAGCACCAGGGCTGGAGGCGCTGAAGCTTTCTTT. Protein: CASTRAGGAEAFF.